This record looks at one TCR beta chain sequence and its context. The assay was immunoSEQ multiplex PCR, and TCRdb's table has in-frame clones only and misses some. Here the sample spans roughly 140,000 clones, around 87% being singletons. The data were taken from a study of T cell responses to AZD1222 COVID-19 vaccine. The receptor comes from an adult who received the AZD1222 COVID-19 vaccine. Sample: peripheral blood, taken 28 days after the second AZD1222 dose.

This CDR3 reads CASSQERAGTYEQYF. The CDR3 DNA reads TGTGCCAGCAGCCAAGAAAGGGCAGGGACTTACGAGCAGTACTTC. This rearrangement joins TRBV3-1 (or the pseudogene TRBV3-2) to TRBJ2-7; weak D call: TRBD2 (6 bases). In germline, CDR1 is LGHDT, CDR2 YNNKEL (reference sequence). The CDR3 is 15 residues long. V gave up 0 bases and J gave up 4 bases, with 13 bases separating them.